The T cell receptor (beta chain) under discussion was sequenced for a study of T cell repertoires and HLA-DP antigens. Study summary: The donors, ranging 18-to-29 to 60-to-69 years, included a couple of males and one female.

Trimming left V 4 bases short and J 7 bases short, with 14 bases between. The CDR3 is 12 residues long. Germline V lookup: CDR1 SQVTM, CDR2 ANQGSEA. The protocol was immunoSEQ multiplex PCR, while the TCRdb copy is restricted to in-frame clones and leaves out a portion. Seen here are about 89,000 clones, around 86% observed once, and the top ten hold less than 2%. As regards this clone: Its cognate antigen is unknown.

V usage is TRBV29-1 and J usage is TRBJ2-7; D not certain. Sequencing input: CD4+ T cells from PBMCs. The TCR sequence derives from a man between 50 and 59 years old in good health and CMV-seronegative. This CDR3 reads CSVGSFSREQYF. In DNA form, the CDR3 reads TGCAGCGTTGGGTCGTTCAGTAGGGAGCAGTACTTC.